The clone carrying this TCR beta chain occurred once. The antigen remains undetermined. This sample is drawn from a study of OX40 agonist ivuxolimab in advanced cancers. On the study more broadly: With ivuxolimab, an agonistic anti-OX40 (CD134) antibody, patients were treated. Points from the study as a whole: CD8+ T cells (on average) carried more expanded clones than CD4+ T cells.

The V and J ends lost 3 bases and 3 bases, in that order; junction bases with no gene match: 8. The V gene's germline CDR1 is ENHRY and CDR2 SYGVKD. The CDR3 is 15 residues long. Some clones are missing from TCRdb's copy, which holds only in-frame ones; the method was immunoSEQ multiplex PCR. The sample lists 44,000 or so clones; around 90% were seen once. The sample in question was CD4+ or CD8+ T cells sorted from blood, obtained in a trial of the OX40 agonist ivuxolimab. The chain recombines TRBV10-3 with TRBJ2-7; 7 positions match TRBD1. The clonotype was recovered from an adult with an advanced solid tumor such as melanoma, head and neck, liver or kidney cancer. This CDR3 is CAISDPLTGNYEQYF. The DNA of the CDR3 is TGTGCCATCAGTGACCCGCTGACAGGGAACTACGAGCAGTACTTC.